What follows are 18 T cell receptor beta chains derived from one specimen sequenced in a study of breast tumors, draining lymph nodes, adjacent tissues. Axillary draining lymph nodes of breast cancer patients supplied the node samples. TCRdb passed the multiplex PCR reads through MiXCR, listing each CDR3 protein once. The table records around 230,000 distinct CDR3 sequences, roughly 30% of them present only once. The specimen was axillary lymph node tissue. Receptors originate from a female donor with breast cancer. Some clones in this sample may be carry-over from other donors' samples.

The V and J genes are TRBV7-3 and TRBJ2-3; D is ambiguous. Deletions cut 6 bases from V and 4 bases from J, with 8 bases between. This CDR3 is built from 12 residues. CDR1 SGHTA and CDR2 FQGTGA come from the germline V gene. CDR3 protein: CASSPGSDTQYF. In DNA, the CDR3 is TGTGCCAGCAGTCCTGGGTCAGATACGCAGTATTTT.

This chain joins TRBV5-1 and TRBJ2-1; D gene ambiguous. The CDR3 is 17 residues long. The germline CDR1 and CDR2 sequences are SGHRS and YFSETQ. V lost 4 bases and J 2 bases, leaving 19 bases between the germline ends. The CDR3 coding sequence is TGCGCCAGCAGCAACTCCGGCCCCGAGCACGCCTACAATGAGCAGTTCTTC. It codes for CASSNSGPEHAYNEQFF.

CDR3 DNA sequence: TGTGCTGGCAGCTTAAGGACAGGTCCTAATGAAAAACTGTTTTTT. This encodes CAGSLRTGPNEKLFF. The chain employs TRBV7-7 and TRBJ1-4; 7 bases are shared with TRBD1. Germline V gene data show CDR1 as SSHAT and CDR2 as FNYEAQ (reference sequence). This CDR3 comprises 15 residues.

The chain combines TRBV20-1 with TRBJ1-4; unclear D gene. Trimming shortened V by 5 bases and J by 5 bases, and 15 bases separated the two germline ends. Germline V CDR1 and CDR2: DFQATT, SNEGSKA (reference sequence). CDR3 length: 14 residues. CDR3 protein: CSASLPPENEKLFF. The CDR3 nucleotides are TGCAGTGCTTCTCTTCCTCCGGAAAATGAAAAACTGTTTTTT.

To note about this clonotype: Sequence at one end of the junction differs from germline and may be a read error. The CDR3 coding sequence is TGCGCCAGCCGCCCGACAAGACAGGGGTCCACAGATACGCGGTATTTT. It translates to CASRPTRQGSTDTRYF. The chain carries TRBV5-1 and TRBJ2-3, with 8 bases that match TRBD1. Germline V gives CDR1 SGHRS, CDR2 YFSETQ. The CDR3 is made up of 16 amino acids.

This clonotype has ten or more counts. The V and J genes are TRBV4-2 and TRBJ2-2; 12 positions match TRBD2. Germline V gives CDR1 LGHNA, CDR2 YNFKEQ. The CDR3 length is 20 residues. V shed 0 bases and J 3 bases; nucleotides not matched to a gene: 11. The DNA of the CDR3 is TGTGCCAGCAGCCAAGATCGGCCTAGCGGGAGGGCCTACGACACCGGGGAGCTGTTTTTT. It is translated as CASSQDRPSGRAYDTGELFF.

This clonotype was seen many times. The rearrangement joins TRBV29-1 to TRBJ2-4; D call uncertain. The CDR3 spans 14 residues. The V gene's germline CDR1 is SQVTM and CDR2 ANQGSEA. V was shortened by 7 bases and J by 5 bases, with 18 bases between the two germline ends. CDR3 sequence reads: CSAEDVGWENIQYF. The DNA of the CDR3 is TGCAGCGCAGAGGATGTAGGGTGGGAAAACATTCAGTACTTC.

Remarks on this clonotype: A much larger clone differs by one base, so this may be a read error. The CDR3 is CASSLRLAAEETQYF. The CDR3, as DNA: TGTGCCAGCAGCTTAAGGCTAGCAGCCGAAGAGACCCAGTACTTC. The chain couples TRBV11-3 to TRBJ2-5; tentative D call: TRBD2 (5 bases). CDR3 size: 15 residues. Trimming removed 2 bases at V and 3 bases at J, with 13 bases between. CDR1 is SGHNT and CDR2 is YENEEA in the germline V gene.

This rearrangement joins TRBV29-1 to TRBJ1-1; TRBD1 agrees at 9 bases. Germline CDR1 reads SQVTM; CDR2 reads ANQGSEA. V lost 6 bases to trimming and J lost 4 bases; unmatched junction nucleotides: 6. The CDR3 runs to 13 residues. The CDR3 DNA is TGCAGCGTCAGGGACAGGGTCAGCACTGAAGCTTTCTTT. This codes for CSVRDRVSTEAFF.

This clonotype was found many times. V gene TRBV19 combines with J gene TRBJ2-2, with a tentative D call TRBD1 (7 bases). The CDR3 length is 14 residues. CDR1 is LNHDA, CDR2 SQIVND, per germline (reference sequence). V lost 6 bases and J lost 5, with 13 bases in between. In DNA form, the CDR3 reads TGTGCCAGTAGACGGACAGGAGGGACCGGGGAGCTGTTTTTT. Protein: CASRRTGGTGELFF.

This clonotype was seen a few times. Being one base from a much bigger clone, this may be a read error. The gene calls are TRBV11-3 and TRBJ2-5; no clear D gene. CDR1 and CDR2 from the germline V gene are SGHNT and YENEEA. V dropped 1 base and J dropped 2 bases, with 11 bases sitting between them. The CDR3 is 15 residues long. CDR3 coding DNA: TGTGCCAGCAGCTTAGGGGCTATTACTCAAGAGACCCAGTACTTC. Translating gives CASSLGAITQETQYF. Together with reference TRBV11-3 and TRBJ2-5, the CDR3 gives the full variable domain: EAGVVQSPRYKIIEKKQPVAFWCNPISGHNTLYWYLQNLGQGPELLIRYENEEAVDDSQLPKDRFSAERLKGVDSTLKIQPAELGDSAVYLCASSLGAITQETQYFGPGTRLLVL.

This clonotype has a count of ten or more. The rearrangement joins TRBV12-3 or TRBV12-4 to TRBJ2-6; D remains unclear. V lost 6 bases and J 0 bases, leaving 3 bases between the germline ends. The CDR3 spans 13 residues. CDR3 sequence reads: CASSSSGANVLTF. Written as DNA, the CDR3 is TGTGCCAGCAGCTCCTCTGGGGCCAACGTCCTGACTTTC.

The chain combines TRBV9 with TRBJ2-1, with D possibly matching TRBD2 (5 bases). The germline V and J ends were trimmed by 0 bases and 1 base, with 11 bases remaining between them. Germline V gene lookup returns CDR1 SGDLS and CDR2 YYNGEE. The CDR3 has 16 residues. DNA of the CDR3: TGTGCCAGCAGCGTAGAGGGAGTGTTATCCTACAATGAGCAGTTCTTC. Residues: CASSVEGVLSYNEQFF.

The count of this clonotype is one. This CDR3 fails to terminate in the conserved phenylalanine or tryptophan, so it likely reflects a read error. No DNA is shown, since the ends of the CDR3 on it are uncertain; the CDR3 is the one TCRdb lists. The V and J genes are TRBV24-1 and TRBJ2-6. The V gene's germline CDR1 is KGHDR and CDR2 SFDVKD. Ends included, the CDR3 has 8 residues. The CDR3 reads CATSDRTS.

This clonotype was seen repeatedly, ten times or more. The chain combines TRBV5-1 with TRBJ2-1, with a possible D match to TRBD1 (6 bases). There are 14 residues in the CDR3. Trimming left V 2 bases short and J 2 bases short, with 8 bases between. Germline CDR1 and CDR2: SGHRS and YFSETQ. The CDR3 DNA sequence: TGCGCCAGCAGCTTTCCAGGGGCCTACAATGAGCAGTTCTTC. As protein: CASSFPGAYNEQFF. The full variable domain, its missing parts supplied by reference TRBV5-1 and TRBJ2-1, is KAGVTQTPRYLIKTRGQQVTLSCSPISGHRSVSWYQQTPGQGLQFLFEYFSETQRNKGNFPGRFSGRQFSNSRSEMNVSTLELGDSALYLCASSFPGAYNEQFFGPGTRLTVL.

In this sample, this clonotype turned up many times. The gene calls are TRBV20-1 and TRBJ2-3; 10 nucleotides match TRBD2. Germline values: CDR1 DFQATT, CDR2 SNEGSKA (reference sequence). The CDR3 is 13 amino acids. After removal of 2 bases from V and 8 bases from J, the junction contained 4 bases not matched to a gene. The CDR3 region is CSARLAGVGTQYF. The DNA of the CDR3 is TGCAGTGCTAGACTAGCGGGAGTGGGTACGCAGTATTTT.

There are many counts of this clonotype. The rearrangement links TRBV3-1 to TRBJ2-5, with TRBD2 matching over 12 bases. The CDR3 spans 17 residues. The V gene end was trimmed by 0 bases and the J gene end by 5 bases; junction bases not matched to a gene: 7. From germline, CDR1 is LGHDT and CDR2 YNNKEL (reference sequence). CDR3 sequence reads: CASSQELRTSGIETQYF. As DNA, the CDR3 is TGTGCCAGCAGCCAAGAGTTGAGGACTAGCGGGATTGAGACCCAGTACTTC.

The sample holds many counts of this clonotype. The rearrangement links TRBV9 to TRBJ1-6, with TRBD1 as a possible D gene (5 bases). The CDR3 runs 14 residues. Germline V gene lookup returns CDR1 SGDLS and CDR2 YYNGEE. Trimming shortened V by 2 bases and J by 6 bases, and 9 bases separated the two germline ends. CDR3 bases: TGTGCCAGCAGCGTCCGGACAACTAATTCACCCCTCCACTTT. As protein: CASSVRTTNSPLHF.